A selection of T cell receptor beta chains follows, all from one sample in a study of lymphopenia after photon versus proton radiotherapy. The protocol was immunoSEQ multiplex PCR, while the TCRdb copy is restricted to in-frame clones and leaves out a portion. The table lists 75,000 to 95,000 clones, 83% of them singletons, with approximately 1.3% in the top ten. The specimen was peripheral blood, collected from a patient treated with proton-based radiotherapy. These receptors originate from a man in his 60s with pancreatic cancer. Each CDR3 is given with its conserved first and last residue. The D gene is left open where the match is weak. Only part of the rows carry a size: once, few, many, or a class if the clone is expanded.

d_call	clone_size	v_call	j_call	cdr3_nt	cdr3_aa
TRBD2	NA	TRBV29-1	TRBJ2-3	TGCAGCGTTGCCCCGGGACTAGCGGGAGATACGCAGTATTTT	CSVAPGLAGDTQYF
TRBD2	once	TRBV10-1	TRBJ2-3	TGCGCCAGCAGTGAGTTTAGCGGGACTCCGCAGTATTTT	CASSEFSGTPQYF
TRBD1	NA	TRBV7-9	TRBJ1-4	TGTGCCAGCAGCCCCCCCCGACAGGGGAATGAAAAACTGTTTTTT	CASSPPRQGNEKLFF
NA	NA	TRBV30	TRBJ1-2	TGTGCCTGGAGTTCTAAGGGTGGGGGCTATGGCTACACCTTC	CAWSSKGGGYGYTF
NA	NA	TRBV18	TRBJ1-1	TGTGCCAGCTCACCGTTCATTGGGGGGCCTGATTCTGTAGCTTTCTTT	CASSPFIGGPDSVAFF
NA	NA	TRBV5-6	TRBJ1-2	TGTGCCAGCAGCTCGGATTACTATGGCTACACCTTC	CASSSDYYGYTF
NA	few	TRBV28	TRBJ1-4	TGTGCCAGCAGCCTGGCGGGGGCGAGGAGTGAAAAACTGTTTTTT	CASSLAGARSEKLFF
TRBD1	NA	TRBV29-1	TRBJ2-7	TGCAGCGTTGAGAGACAGGGGGCAATTAACGAGCAGTACTTC	CSVERQGAINEQYF
TRBD1	NA	TRBV28	TRBJ2-7	TGTGCCAGCACCGGACAGGGGGCGGGAGAGCAGTACTTC	CASTGQGAGEQYF
TRBD1	NA	TRBV28	TRBJ1-2	TGTGCCAGCAGAACGGACAGGGTACGATCTGGCTACACCTTC	CASRTDRVRSGYTF
TRBD2	NA	TRBV7-3	TRBJ2-7	TGTGCCAGCAGCCCTGGACCGGGACTAGCAGGCGAGCAGTACTTC	CASSPGPGLAGEQYF
TRBD1	once	TRBV5-5	TRBJ2-7	TGTGCCAGCAGCCTGGACAGGGGGTACGAGCAGTACTTC	CASSLDRGYEQYF
NA	NA	TRBV4-1	TRBJ2-3	TGCGCCAGCAGCCAAGGGATGACTGGCCCTACGAAGTATTTT	CASSQGMTGPTKYF
TRBD2	NA	TRBV28	TRBJ2-7	TGTGCCAGCAGCCCATATGGACTAGTTAACCACGAGCAGTACTTC	CASSPYGLVNHEQYF
NA	NA	TRBV2	TRBJ2-2	TGTGCCAGCAGTGAGGCGACAGGGAACACCGGGGAGCTGTTTTTT	CASSEATGNTGELFF
NA	NA	TRBV5-1	TRBJ2-5	TGCGCCAGCAGCTTGGCCGGGGGCCCCTCGTCGACCCAGTACTTC	CASSLAGGPSSTQYF
NA	NA	TRBV4-3	TRBJ1-4	TGCGCCAGCAGCCAGAGTGTTGGGGGGGAAAAACTGTTTTTT	CASSQSVGGEKLFF
NA	NA	TRBV28	TRBJ1-1	TGTGCCAGCAGTTTAAACAAGAACACTGAAGCTTTCTTT	CASSLNKNTEAFF
NA	few	TRBV5-8	TRBJ1-5	TGTGCCACGAGGGAGTTCGGCAATCAGCCCCAGCATTTT	CATREFGNQPQHF
TRBD2	NA	TRBV30	TRBJ2-2	TGTGCCTGGAGTGTCCTAGCGGGAGGCGCCGGGGAGCTGTTTTTT	CAWSVLAGGAGELFF
NA	NA	TRBV27	TRBJ2-5	TGTGCCAGCATACGGGAGACCCAGTACTTC	CASIRETQYF
NA	few	TRBV30	TRBJ1-5	TGTGCCTGGAGTGTACCTCGGGGACCCAGCAATCAGCCCCAGCATTTT	CAWSVPRGPSNQPQHF
TRBD1	NA	TRBV18	TRBJ1-1	TGTGCCAGCTCACCCGACAGGGGAGGCACTGAAGCTTTCTTT	CASSPDRGGTEAFF
TRBD2	NA	TRBV18	TRBJ2-1	TGTGCCAGCTCACGTCGAACCGGGACTAGCGGGAGAGTCTCAAATGAGCAGTTCTTC	CASSRRTGTSGRVSNEQFF
NA	NA	TRBV28	TRBJ2-5	TGTGCCAGCAGTTTCAACAGGATAGAGACCCAGTACTTC	CASSFNRIETQYF
NA	NA	TRBV7-9	TRBJ2-4	TGTGCCAGCAGCAAACAGGGCGATGCGGCCAAAAACATTCAGTACTTC	CASSKQGDAAKNIQYF
NA	NA	TRBV6-5	TRBJ1-1	TGTGCCAGCAGTCTTGCCCGGGGAGGGACTGAAGCTTTCTTT	CASSLARGGTEAFF
NA	NA	TRBV21-1	TRBJ2-5	TGTGCCAGCAGCAAAGTGTGGGAGGGGTGGGAGACCCAGTACTTC	CASSKVWEGWETQYF
NA	NA	TRBV28	TRBJ1-2	TGTGCCAGCTACTCAAGTACGGCGGGAACGAGGGCCCTTCGTGGCTACACCTTC	CASYSSTAGTRALRGYTF
NA	NA	TRBV5-8	TRBJ2-3	TGTGCCAGCAGCGTCGAGGAGAGCACAGATACGCAGTATTTT	CASSVEESTDTQYF
NA	few	TRBV15	TRBJ1-3	TGTGCCACCAGCAGAGGGGGACCGGGGGCCTCTGGAAACACCATATATTTT	CATSRGGPGASGNTIYF
TRBD1	NA	TRBV28	TRBJ1-5	TGTGCCAGCAGTGCCGCTGGACAGGGGGCATTAAATCAGCCCCAGCATTTT	CASSAAGQGALNQPQHF
NA	NA	TRBV7-3	TRBJ2-3	TGTGCCAGCAGCTTAACTGGGGGAGGCACAGATACGCAGTATTTT	CASSLTGGGTDTQYF
TRBD2	NA	TRBV19	TRBJ2-7	TGTGCCAGTAGTCCGGGACTAGCGGGAGTTCGAAACGAGCAGTACTTC	CASSPGLAGVRNEQYF
TRBD2	NA	TRBV9	TRBJ2-3	TGTGCCAGCAGCCCCGCGGCGGGGGTTCCAGATACGCAGTATTTT	CASSPAAGVPDTQYF
TRBD2	NA	TRBV5-6	TRBJ2-7	TGTGCCAGCAGTCGTCTAGCGGATTACGAGCAGTACTTC	CASSRLADYEQYF
NA	NA	TRBV6-6	TRBJ2-5	TGTGCCAGCTGTCTAGCTAAGTGGGAGACCCAGTACTTC	CASCLAKWETQYF
TRBD2	NA	TRBV7-9	TRBJ2-1	TGTGCCAGCAGCTTTTCTAGCGGCAATGAGCAGTTCTTC	CASSFSSGNEQFF
NA	NA	TRBV14	TRBJ2-5	TGTGCCAGCAGCCAACGGGCAGAGGCCCAGTACTTC	CASSQRAEAQYF
NA	NA	TRBV5-1	TRBJ2-5	TGCGCCAGCAGCCCCACCTTGTTGGGGGGAGAGGAGACCCAGTACTTC	CASSPTLLGGEETQYF
NA	NA	TRBV7-9	TRBJ1-1	TGTGCCAGCAGCAACCTCCTGACAGGCGCTATGAACACTGAAGCTTTCTTT	CASSNLLTGAMNTEAFF
TRBD1	once	TRBV5-1	TRBJ1-2	TGCGCCAGCAGCCTGGACAGGGTCTATGGCTACACCTTC	CASSLDRVYGYTF
NA	once	TRBV2	TRBJ1-1	TGTGCCAGCAGGGACGGGGGGGCCTCGGCCACTGAAGCTTTCTTT	CASRDGGASATEAFF
NA	NA	TRBV29-1	TRBJ1-1	TGCAGCGTTCAATTCAGCCTGGATGGAAGGTTCGAAGCTTTCTTT	CSVQFSLDGRFEAFF
TRBD2	NA	TRBV27	TRBJ2-2	TGTGCCAGCACCCAAAGCGGGGCGAGCACCGGGGAGCTGTTTTTT	CASTQSGASTGELFF
NA	once	TRBV9	TRBJ2-2	TGTGCCAGCAGCGTAGGGGTGGACAGGAACACCGGGGAGCTGTTTTTT	CASSVGVDRNTGELFF
NA	NA	TRBV25-1	TRBJ2-3	TGTGCCAGCAGTGAATACGAGGTCCCCACAGATACGCAGTATTTT	CASSEYEVPTDTQYF
NA	NA	TRBV14	TRBJ2-7	TGTGCCAGCAGCCGGGCCGGGGGACAAATGAGGCAGTACTTC	CASSRAGGQMRQYF
TRBD2	NA	TRBV18	TRBJ2-7	TGTGCCAGCTCACCCCGACTAGCCGCCTCCTACGAGCAGTACTTC	CASSPRLAASYEQYF
TRBD1	NA	TRBV5-3	TRBJ1-5	TGTGCCAAAACCATCCGGGACAGGGGATCGAGTAGCAATCAGCCCCAGCATTTT	CAKTIRDRGSSSNQPQHF
NA	NA	TRBV2	TRBJ2-7	TGTGCCAGCTCCCCGGAGCGGACATCCTACGAGCAGTACTTC	CASSPERTSYEQYF